The clone carrying this T cell receptor (beta chain) was seen at least ten times. These data come from a study of molecular identifiers for immune sequencing clone quantification. Listed TCR primers and previously described methods were used for bulk TCR libraries. TCRdb ran MiXCR on the PCR reads and lists one entry per CDR3 protein. The repertoire has a few hundred thousand distinct CDR3 sequences, around 21% of them found once; the top ten carry about 0.8%. The sample taken for sequencing was naive CD8+ T cells from blood, with Jurkat cell RNA spiked in. Subset defined: FACS-sorted CD8+CD4-CCR7+CD45RA+ naive T cells. This sequence originates from a human donor in good health. Some libraries in this study had Jurkat cell RNA spiked in.

CDR3 amino acids: CASSVVSGELFF. In nucleotides, the CDR3 is TGTGCCAGCAGCGTAGTTTCCGGGGAGCTGTTTTTT. The genes are TRBV9 and TRBJ2-2, with D unresolved. Germline CDR1 reads SGDLS; CDR2 reads YYNGEE. V was trimmed by 0 bases and J by 6 bases, leaving 3 bases between them. This CDR3 comprises 12 residues.